The 29 T cell receptor beta chains listed next were all sequenced from one sample in a study of T cell responses to AZD1222 COVID-19 vaccine. TCRdb's table, derived via immunoSEQ multiplex PCR, lists solely in-frame clones and lacks some. The sample lists over 100,000 clones; approximately 91% were seen once. The source was peripheral blood, collected on day 0 of AZD1222 vaccination. These receptors all stem from an adult in good health.

The chain uses TRBV3-1 (or the pseudogene TRBV3-2) and TRBJ1-1; D is undetermined. The CDR3 spans 13 residues. V lost 4 bases and J lost 7, with 13 bases in between. Looked up from germline, CDR1 is LGHDT and CDR2 is YNNKEL (reference sequence). In DNA form, the CDR3 reads TGTGCCAGCAGCCCTAATTTCAGAGATGAAGCTTTCTTT. It specifies CASSPNFRDEAFF.

The chain carries TRBV5-4 and TRBJ2-2, with TRBD1 identical over 9 bases. Looked up from germline, CDR1 is SGHNT and CDR2 is YYREEE (reference sequence). This CDR3 region has 19 residues. V dropped 4 bases and J dropped 0; count of bases not matched to a gene: 13. CDR3 coding DNA: TGTGCCAGCAGCACACTGGACGGGACAGGGAGGGCGAACACCGGGGAGCTGTTTTTT. Translation: CASSTLDGTGRANTGELFF.

The chain combines TRBV6-5 with TRBJ2-4, with TRBD2 matching over 7 bases. V lost 6 bases, J lost 2 bases, and 7 bases stayed unmatched. Germline V CDR1 and CDR2: MNHEY, SVGAGI. The CDR3 contains 15 residues. The DNA of the CDR3 is TGTGCCAGCAGCTGGGGGGAGGGTACCAAAAACATTCAGTACTTC. Amino acid sequence: CASSWGEGTKNIQYF.

The count of this clone is one. The chain has TRBV29-1 and TRBJ1-5; 11 positions match TRBD1. J gave up 6 bases and V 7 bases, and 2 bases lay outside the gene matches. The CDR3 runs 12 residues. Germline V gene sequence: CDR1 SQVTM, CDR2 ANQGSEA. CDR3 amino acids: CSAGTGGQPQHF. The CDR3 DNA sequence: TGCAGCGCTGGGACAGGGGGTCAGCCCCAGCATTTT.

The rearrangement links TRBV9 to TRBJ1-1; D unresolved. In germline, CDR1 is SGDLS, CDR2 YYNGEE. The CDR3 consists of 13 residues. V was clipped by 0 bases and J by 7 bases, with 10 bases between them. The DNA of the CDR3 is TGTGCCAGCAGCGTAGCTGTGCAAGGTGAAGCTTTCTTT. Residues: CASSVAVQGEAFF.

The chain uses TRBV7-6 and TRBJ1-3; D gene unclear. The CDR3 is 15 amino acids. The V gene's germline CDR1 is SGHVS and CDR2 FNYEAQ. V was pared by 2 bases and J by 0 bases, with 8 bases between. CDR3: CASSLFTDSGNTIYF. The CDR3 bases are TGTGCCAGCAGCTTATTCACCGACTCTGGAAACACCATATATTTT.

The rearrangement links TRBV7-8 to TRBJ1-1; a weak D match, TRBD1 (6 bases). Germline V gene lookup returns CDR1 SGHVS and CDR2 FQNEAQ. Trimming cost V 5 bases and J 5 bases, with 24 bases left between them. The CDR3 totals 17 residues. The CDR3 reads CASSPRRDKFRLTEAFF. CDR3 nucleotides: TGTGCCAGCAGCCCCCGCCGGGACAAGTTTAGGTTAACTGAAGCTTTCTTT.

This chain connects TRBV5-6 to TRBJ2-5; D remains ambiguous. Per the germline V gene, CDR1 is SGHDT and CDR2 is YYEEEE. V was pared by 0 bases and J by 3 bases, with 0 bases between. The CDR3 loop spans 11 amino acids. The CDR3 loop is CASSLEETQYF. CDR3 nucleotide sequence: TGTGCCAGCAGCTTGGAAGAGACCCAGTACTTC.

V usage is TRBV11-2 and J usage is TRBJ1-2; TRBD1 matches 12 bases. Per the germline V gene, CDR1 is SGHAT and CDR2 is FQNNGV. The CDR3 extends over 16 amino acids. Germline trimming cut 5 bases from V and 8 bases from J; bases unmatched to any gene: 12. The CDR3 DNA sequence: TGTGCCAGCAGCCCTCACCCGGGACAGGGGGCGGAAGGCTACACCTTC. Translation gives CASSPHPGQGAEGYTF.

The rearrangement links TRBV5-4 to TRBJ2-5; 9 bases match TRBD2. This CDR3 spans 16 amino acids. The germline V gene encodes CDR1 SGHNT and CDR2 YYREEE (reference sequence). V shed 3 bases and J 1 base; nucleotides not matched to a gene: 7. For the CDR3, the DNA is TGTGCCAGCAGCTCCTACGGGCGGGGGGGCCAAGAGACCCAGTACTTC. Translated: CASSSYGRGGQETQYF.

Turning to this clone: The junction and the germline gene differ at one end; a read error may be behind it. The chain is built from TRBV2 and TRBJ1-5; no clear D gene. The CDR3 loop spans 13 amino acids. Germline V CDR1 and CDR2: SNHLY, FYNNEI. The CDR3 region has the DNA TGTGCCAGCAGTGGAACAGCTAATCCGCCCCAGCATTTT. Protein: CASSGTANPPQHF.

The chain recombines TRBV7-3 with TRBJ1-2; D gene ambiguous. V was trimmed by 6 bases and J by 0 bases, leaving 14 bases between them. Germline lookup yields CDR1 SGHTA and CDR2 FQGTGA. The CDR3 length is 15 residues. CDR3 sequence: CASRPSAPANYGYTF. The CDR3 bases are TGTGCCAGCAGACCAAGCGCCCCAGCTAACTATGGCTACACCTTC. The entire variable domain, with the rest obtained from reference TRBV7-3 and TRBJ1-2, is as follows: GAGVSQTPSNKVTEKGKYVELRCDPISGHTALYWYRQSLGQGPEFLIYFQGTGAADDSGLPNDRFFAVRPEGSVSTLKIQRTERGDSAVYLCASRPSAPANYGYTFGSGTRLTVV.

The V and J genes are TRBV5-1 and TRBJ1-1; no clear D gene. Looked up from germline, CDR1 is SGHRS and CDR2 is YFSETQ. The CDR3 is 16 residues long. V lost 0 bases and J lost 3, with 15 bases in between. In DNA form, the CDR3 reads TGCGCCAGCAGCTTGGGGGCGGGCCGGCCGGACACTGAAGCTTTCTTT. Translated, it gives CASSLGAGRPDTEAFF.

The chain couples TRBV11-3 to TRBJ2-4; D is ambiguous. The length of the CDR3 is 16 residues. V was pared by 0 bases and J by 1 base, with 10 bases between. In germline, CDR1 is SGHNT, CDR2 YENEEA. CDR3 protein: CASSLEGRRAKNIQYF. Here the CDR3 DNA reads TGTGCCAGCAGCTTAGAAGGCAGGCGGGCCAAAAACATTCAGTACTTC.

This clone was seen just once. The CDR3 loop reads CASSQDIRGSYNSPLHF. The CDR3 nucleotides read TGTGCCAGCAGCCAAGATATTAGGGGCTCCTATAATTCACCCCTCCACTTT. The chain uses TRBV4-2 and TRBJ1-6; tentative D call: TRBD1 (5 bases). Germline V CDR1 and CDR2: LGHNA, YNFKEQ. Trimming took 0 bases from V and 0 from J, leaving 9 bases between them. The CDR3 sequence is 17 residues long.

The CDR3 region is CAISDFGQGAGNTIYF. The CDR3 DNA follows: TGTGCCATCAGTGATTTCGGACAGGGGGCTGGAAACACCATATATTTT. This sequence joins TRBV10-3 and TRBJ1-3, with 10 nucleotides matching TRBD1. This CDR3 region has 16 residues. The V gene end was trimmed by 3 bases and the J gene end by 2 bases; junction bases not matched to a gene: 4. Per the germline V gene, CDR1 is ENHRY and CDR2 is SYGVKD.

The count of this clone is one. This rearrangement joins TRBV6-5 to TRBJ2-3; D is perhaps TRBD2 (5 bases). This CDR3 comprises 14 residues. Germline-derived CDR1 and CDR2 are MNHEY and SVGAGI. The V and J ends lost 5 bases and 2 bases respectively, with 11 bases between them. The CDR3 is CASSPPGLTDTQYF. Written as DNA, the CDR3 is TGTGCCAGCAGTCCCCCAGGACTCACAGATACGCAGTATTTT.

The chain employs TRBV15 and TRBJ1-3; maybe TRBD1 (6 bases). The CDR3 is 16 amino acids. Germline loops: CDR1 LNHNV, CDR2 YYDKDF (reference sequence). With 5 bases removed from V and 4 bases from J, the gap between germline ends came to 18 bases. The CDR3 reads CATSGGGSARGNTIYF. The CDR3 DNA reads as TGTGCCACCAGCGGGGGCGGCAGTGCGAGAGGAAACACCATATATTTT.

V is TRBV28 and J is TRBJ1-2, with D perhaps matching TRBD1 (5 bases). V lost 4 bases and J 8 bases, leaving 17 bases between the germline ends. The CDR3 is made up of 14 amino acids. Germline V gene sequence: CDR1 MDHEN, CDR2 SYDVKM. The CDR3: CASSSSGTQRGYTF. CDR3 in DNA: TGTGCCAGCAGTTCCTCGGGGACCCAAAGGGGCTACACCTTC.

The V and J genes are TRBV7-2 and TRBJ1-3; weak D call: TRBD1 (5 bases). The V end was cut by 5 bases, the J end by 8 bases, with 19 bases between. The CDR3 loop spans 15 amino acids. Per germline, CDR1 SGHTA and CDR2 FQGNSA. Here the CDR3 DNA reads TGTGCCAGCAGCCCAGGTGACAGTTTTGGGGACACCATATATTTT. Translated, it gives CASSPGDSFGDTIYF.

The CDR3, as DNA: TGTGCCAGCTCATCCGACAGGGGGCTGAATCAGCCCCAGCATTTT. This translates into CASSSDRGLNQPQHF. This sequence joins TRBV18 and TRBJ1-5; TRBD1 aligns across 10 bases. The germline gives CDR1 KGHSH, CDR2 LQKENI. The J segment lost 4 bases and the V segment lost 5 bases, leaving 5 bases of the junction unmatched. The CDR3 has 15 amino acids.

The chain combines TRBV7-3 with TRBJ2-5; 11 bases line up with TRBD2. The CDR3 contains 15 residues. V shed 5 bases, J shed 7 bases, and the junction held 9 bases outside the gene matches. CDR1 is SGHTA and CDR2 is FQGTGA in the germline V gene. Written as DNA, the CDR3 is TGTGCCAGCAGCCCGGACGGGACTAGCGGACGGACCCAGTACTTC. This sequence encodes CASSPDGTSGRTQYF.

The rearrangement uses TRBV4-2 and TRBJ1-4, with D possibly TRBD1 on 5 matching bases. V gave up 4 bases and J gave up 3 bases, with 21 bases separating them. This CDR3 is built from 18 residues. The germline CDR1 and CDR2 sequences are LGHNA and YNFKEQ. The CDR3 reads CASSLAQPRGPANEKLFF. CDR3 DNA sequence: TGTGCCAGCAGCCTCGCCCAACCCCGGGGCCCGGCTAATGAAAAACTGTTTTTT.

The CDR3 is CASTETGISNQPQHF. The CDR3 DNA reads as TGTGCCAGTACCGAGACAGGGATAAGCAATCAGCCCCAGCATTTT. The chain has TRBV19 and TRBJ1-5; 7 bases match TRBD1. V shed 7 bases, J shed 1 base, and the junction held 7 bases outside the gene matches. Germline V gives CDR1 LNHDA, CDR2 SQIVND (reference sequence). The CDR3 is made up of 15 amino acids.

The J gene is TRBJ2-2, the V gene TRBV5-1, with D possibly being TRBD2 (5 bases). This CDR3 has 14 residues. Germline assignment: CDR1 SGHRS and CDR2 YFSETQ. Trimming stripped 1 base from V and 2 bases from J, with 6 bases between. This CDR3 is CASSLRGNTGELFF. DNA of the CDR3: TGCGCCAGCAGCTTGCGGGGAAACACCGGGGAGCTGTTTTTT.

This clone was seen more than once but under ten times. The rearrangement uses TRBV5-1 and TRBJ2-7; TRBD1 or TRBD2 may be the D gene (5 bases each). Looked up from germline, CDR1 is SGHRS and CDR2 is YFSETQ. The V end lost 1 base, the J end lost 5 bases, and 13 bases lay between the germline ends. This CDR3 contains 14 residues. CDR3 loop: CASSLSRGQDEQYF. CDR3 sequence (DNA): TGCGCCAGCAGCTTGTCCCGGGGCCAAGACGAGCAGTACTTC.

The rearrangement joins TRBV11-3 to TRBJ2-7; 13 nucleotides match TRBD2. Trimming cost V 5 bases and J 0 bases; bases outside gene matches: 10. CDR3 size: 18 residues. Per the germline V gene, CDR1 is SGHNT and CDR2 is YENEEA. In DNA, the CDR3 is TGTGCCAGCAGCAACCGGACTAGCGGGAGATCCCACTCCTACGAGCAGTACGTC. This translates into CASSNRTSGRSHSYEQYV.

V is TRBV28 and J is TRBJ2-5; possible D gene TRBD2, 6 bases. Trimming cost V 2 bases and J 1 base, with 8 bases left between them. The CDR3 extends over 14 amino acids. The germline V gene has CDR1 MDHEN and CDR2 SYDVKM. The CDR3 coding sequence is TGTGCCAGCAGTTTAGCGGGGAGCCAAGAGACCCAGTACTTC. Its protein is CASSLAGSQETQYF.

The chain couples TRBV11-2 to TRBJ1-2; 7 bases are shared with TRBD1. Germline CDR1 is SGHAT and CDR2 is FQNNGV. V shed 5 bases and J 7 bases; nucleotides not matched to a gene: 1. The CDR3 has 11 residues. CDR3 protein: CASSQGGGYTF. CDR3 sequence (DNA): TGTGCCAGCAGCCAGGGGGGTGGCTACACCTTC.